These 18 T cell receptor beta chains came from one sample sequenced in a study of CD8+ T cells in alopecia areata. Indicated treatment: oral pan-JAK inhibitor, 5-10 mg twice daily. TCR sequencing used cDNA made by reverse transcription of extracted RNA. Repertoires were generated with immunoSEQ multiplex PCR, while TCRdb's copy carries only in-frame clones and drops some. The sample has 250,000 to 300,000 clones, 58% seen once. Sample: CD4+ T cells sorted from blood, taken at week 24, from a patient treated with tofacitinib. The receptor source for this set is a human donor with alopecia areata.

This chain connects TRBV6-5 to TRBJ2-6, with TRBD2 as a possible D gene (5 bases). Germline assignment: CDR1 MNHEY and CDR2 SVGAGI. Trimming stripped 9 bases from V and 0 bases from J, with 12 bases between. The CDR3 spans 15 residues. The CDR3 nucleotides are TGTGCCAGTAGCGACGGTCGCTCTGGGGCCAACGTCCTGACTTTC. Translation gives CASSDGRSGANVLTF.

V is TRBV29-1 and J is TRBJ1-2, with D unclear. Germline loops: CDR1 SQVTM, CDR2 ANQGSEA. The CDR3 sequence is 13 residues long. Trimming stripped 6 bases from V and 7 bases from J, with 18 bases between. The CDR3 region has the DNA TGCAGCGTCGACCCCGTTGGAGACCCTGGCTACACCTTC. Residues: CSVDPVGDPGYTF.

Comment on this clone: At one end the junction does not follow the germline gene, possibly because of a read error. The V gene is TRBV5-1, the J gene TRBJ1-1; D is ambiguous. The CDR3 extends over 11 amino acids. Per germline, CDR1 SGHRS and CDR2 YFSETQ. The CDR3 DNA sequence: TGCGCCAGCAGGTTGGAAGGGGAAGCTTTCTTT. This sequence encodes CASRLEGEAFF.

The chain is built from TRBV9 and TRBJ2-3; D may correspond to TRBD1 or TRBD2 (5 bases each). The germline gives CDR1 SGDLS, CDR2 YYNGEE. Trimming pared 5 bases from V and 5 bases from J, leaving 18 bases between. The CDR3 spans 15 residues. CDR3 in DNA: TGTGCCAGCAGTGCGCTCGAGGGGACCGGAGATACGCAGTATTTT. Encoded protein: CASSALEGTGDTQYF.

This clone was observed a handful of times. V is TRBV6-5 and J is TRBJ1-3; D possibly corresponds to TRBD1 (5 bases). Germline V gives CDR1 MNHEY, CDR2 SVGAGI. The CDR3 contains 13 residues. Trimming removed 6 bases from V and 4 bases from J, with 10 bases in between. Here the CDR3 DNA reads TGTGCCAGCAGGCTCAGACAGGGAAACACCATATATTTT. This gives the protein CASRLRQGNTIYF.

J is TRBJ2-7 and V is TRBV7-9, with D possibly called TRBD1 or TRBD2 (5 bases each). V was trimmed by 5 bases and J by 6 bases, leaving 17 bases between them. This CDR3 region has 14 residues. CDR1 and CDR2 from the germline V gene are SEHNR and FQNEAQ (reference sequence). In DNA form, the CDR3 reads TGTGCCAGCAGCCCGGGACGAAGCGTCCCCGAGCAGTACTTC. Amino acid sequence: CASSPGRSVPEQYF.

This chain joins TRBV30 and TRBJ2-7; D not certain. The CDR3 loop spans 15 amino acids. Germline V gene lookup returns CDR1 GTSNPN and CDR2 SVGIG (reference sequence). Trimming removed 3 bases at V and 0 bases at J, with 15 bases between. CDR3 sequence (DNA): TGTGCCTGGAGGCCCGCCTTGGTGAGCTCCTACGAGCAGTACTTC. Residues: CAWRPALVSSYEQYF.

A few counts support this clone. The same CDR3 can be traced to other DNA sequences in this sample. V usage is TRBV7-2 and J usage is TRBJ2-1; 8 positions agree with TRBD2. Germline assignment: CDR1 SGHTA and CDR2 FQGNSA. There are 15 residues in the CDR3. V lost 2 bases, J lost 2 bases, and 2 bases stayed unmatched. The CDR3 here is CASSLSGGPYNEQFF. CDR3 DNA sequence: TGTGCCAGCAGCTTAAGCGGGGGCCCCTACAATGAGCAGTTCTTC.

The chain has TRBV6-5 and TRBJ1-2; 7 nucleotides agree with TRBD1. Per the germline V gene, CDR1 is MNHEY and CDR2 is SVGAGI. The length of the CDR3 is 15 residues. Losses at the gene ends were 6 bases for V and 0 bases for J; bases not matched to a gene: 7. The CDR3 region is CASRSRDRPNYGYTF. CDR3 coding DNA: TGTGCCAGCAGAAGCCGGGACAGACCTAACTATGGCTACACCTTC.

CDR3 sequence: CASSSRGTTEAFF. Here the CDR3 DNA reads TGTGCCAGCAGCTCCAGGGGAACCACTGAAGCTTTCTTT. The chain has TRBV7-8 and TRBJ1-1; D may be TRBD1 (6 bases). Looked up from germline, CDR1 is SGHVS and CDR2 is FQNEAQ. The CDR3 extends over 13 amino acids. Trimming removed 4 bases at V and 4 bases at J, with 10 bases between.

V gene TRBV2 combines with J gene TRBJ2-5, with TRBD2 identical over 7 bases. Trimming took 1 base from V and 3 from J; bases not matched to a gene: 11. In germline, CDR1 is SNHLY, CDR2 FYNNEI. The CDR3 loop spans 17 amino acids. The CDR3 DNA sequence: TGTGCCAGCAGTGAAGGGGAGGGGACCACAATTAAAGAGACCCAGTACTTC. Its protein product is CASSEGEGTTIKETQYF.

The J gene is TRBJ2-4, the V gene TRBV7-9; D remains ambiguous. CDR1 SEHNR and CDR2 FQNEAQ come from the germline V gene (reference sequence). The CDR3 is 12 residues long. V was pared by 3 bases and J by 8 bases, with 8 bases between. CDR3 in DNA: TGTGCCAGCAGCTTGACCTTCGACATTCAGTACTTC. It encodes CASSLTFDIQYF.

The rearrangement joins TRBV29-1 to TRBJ1-1; maybe TRBD1 (5 bases). Germline V gene data show CDR1 as SQVTM and CDR2 as ANQGSEA. The length of the CDR3 is 13 residues. The V gene lost 8 bases and the J gene lost 5 bases, with 18 bases spanning the gap. In DNA, the CDR3 is TGCAGCTCGCGGGACTTCCAGGAGACTGAAGCTTTCTTT. It is translated as CSSRDFQETEAFF.

V is TRBV30 and J is TRBJ1-2; D ambiguous. Germline assignment: CDR1 GTSNPN and CDR2 SVGIG (reference sequence). The CDR3 loop spans 12 amino acids. Trimming took 2 bases from V and 8 from J, leaving 12 bases between them. CDR3 sequence reads: CAWSQANQGYTF. The CDR3 region has the DNA TGTGCCTGGAGTCAGGCAAATCAGGGCTACACCTTC.

Only a few counts were recorded for this clone. This rearrangement joins TRBV4-2 to TRBJ2-1, with TRBD1 matching over 9 bases. Germline trimming cut 3 bases from V and 5 bases from J; bases unmatched to any gene: 11. There are 17 residues in the CDR3. Germline V gives CDR1 LGHNA, CDR2 YNFKEQ. CDR3 protein: CASSQETGGRVHNEQFF. The CDR3 DNA is TGTGCCAGCAGCCAGGAGACAGGGGGGCGGGTTCACAATGAGCAGTTCTTC.

The genes are TRBV13 and TRBJ2-3, with D tentatively TRBD2 (5 bases). The CDR3 runs 15 residues. Germline loops: CDR1 PRHDT, CDR2 FYEKMQ (reference sequence). The V and J ends lost 5 bases and 2 bases respectively, with 14 bases between them. CDR3 residues: CASSPREFSTDTQYF. The CDR3 DNA follows: TGTGCCAGCAGCCCCCGGGAATTCTCCACAGATACGCAGTATTTT.

This clone was observed once. The chain joins TRBV9 to TRBJ2-7, with D perhaps matching TRBD2 (6 bases). CDR1 is SGDLS and CDR2 is YYNGEE in the germline V gene. V was pared by 3 bases and J by 3 bases, with 13 bases between. The CDR3 runs 14 residues. The CDR3 protein is CASSGQPGGYEQYF. The CDR3 DNA follows: TGTGCCAGCAGCGGCCAACCCGGGGGCTACGAGCAGTACTTC.

In its sample, this clone was seen a few times. The chain recombines TRBV29-1 with TRBJ2-3, with D possibly matching TRBD2 (6 bases). Germline CDR1 is SQVTM and CDR2 is ANQGSEA. CDR3 length: 13 residues. V was pared by 4 bases and J by 1 base, with 9 bases between. CDR3 sequence: CSVATSGTDTQYF. The CDR3 coding sequence is TGCAGCGTTGCGACTAGTGGCACAGATACGCAGTATTTT.